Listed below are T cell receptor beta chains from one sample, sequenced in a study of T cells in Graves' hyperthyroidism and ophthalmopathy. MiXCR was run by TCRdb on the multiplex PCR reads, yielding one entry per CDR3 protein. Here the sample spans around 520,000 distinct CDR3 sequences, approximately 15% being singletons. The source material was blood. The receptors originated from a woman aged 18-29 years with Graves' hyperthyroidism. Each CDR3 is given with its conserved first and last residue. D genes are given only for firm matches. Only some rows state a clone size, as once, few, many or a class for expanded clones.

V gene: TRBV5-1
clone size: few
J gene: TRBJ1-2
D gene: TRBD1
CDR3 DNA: TGCGCCAGCACCCGGGACAGGGTTGATGGCTACACCTTC
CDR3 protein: CASTRDRVDGYTF

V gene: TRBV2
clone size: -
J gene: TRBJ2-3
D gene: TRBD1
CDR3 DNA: TGTGCCAGCAGTCCAATAGGGTCAGGGGGAGATACGCAGTATTTT
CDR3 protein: CASSPIGSGGDTQYF

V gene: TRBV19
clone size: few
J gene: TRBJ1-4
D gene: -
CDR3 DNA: TGTGCCAGTAGTATAAAGGGGACGGTCGAAAAACTGTTTTTT
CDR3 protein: CASSIKGTVEKLFF

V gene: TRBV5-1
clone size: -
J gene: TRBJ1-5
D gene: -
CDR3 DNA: TGCGCCAGCAGCTTGAACGCCGAGGGTAATCAGCCCCAGCATTTT
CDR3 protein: CASSLNAEGNQPQHF

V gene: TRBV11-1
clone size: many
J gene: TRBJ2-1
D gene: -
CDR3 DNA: TGTGCCAGCAGCTTATACGCGGGATCTGGTGTCAATGAGCAGTTCTTC
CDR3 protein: CASSLYAGSGVNEQFF

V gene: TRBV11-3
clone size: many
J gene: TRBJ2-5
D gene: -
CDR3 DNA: TGTGCCAGCAGCTTATTCGAAGAGACCCAGTACTTC
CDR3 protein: CASSLFEETQYF

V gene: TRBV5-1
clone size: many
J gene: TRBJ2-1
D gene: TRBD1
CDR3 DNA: TGCGCCAGCAGCCCCCGGGACAGATGGTTCAGTGAGCAGTTCTTC
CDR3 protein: CASSPRDRWFSEQFF

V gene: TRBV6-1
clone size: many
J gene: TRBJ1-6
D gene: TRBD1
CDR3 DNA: TGTGCCAGCACCGAGGACAGGGGGCGCCGAAATTCACCCCTCCACTTT
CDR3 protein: CASTEDRGRRNSPLHF

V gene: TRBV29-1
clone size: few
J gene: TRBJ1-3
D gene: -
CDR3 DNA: TGCAGCGTTGTTGTCGTTGGAAACACCATATATTTT
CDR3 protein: CSVVVVGNTIYF

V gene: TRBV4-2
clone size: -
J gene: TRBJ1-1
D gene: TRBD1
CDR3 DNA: TGTGCCAGCAGCCAAGAGGGACAGGACACTGAAGCTTTCTTT
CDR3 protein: CASSQEGQDTEAFF

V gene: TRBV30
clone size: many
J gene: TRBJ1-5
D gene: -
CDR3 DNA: TGTGCCTGGAGCATAACGAACGGCAATCAGCCCCAGCATTTT
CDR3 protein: CAWSITNGNQPQHF

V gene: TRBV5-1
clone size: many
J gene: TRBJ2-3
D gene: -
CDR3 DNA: TGCGCCAGCATCAGGGGGGGACACAGCACAGATACGCAGTATTTT
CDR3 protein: CASIRGGHSTDTQYF

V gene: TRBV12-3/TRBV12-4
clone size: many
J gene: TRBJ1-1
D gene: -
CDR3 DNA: TGTGCCAGCAGTCGGGTGGCCTTAGGCACTGAAGCTTTCTTT
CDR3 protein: CASSRVALGTEAFF

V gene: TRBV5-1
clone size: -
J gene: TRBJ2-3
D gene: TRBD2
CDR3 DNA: TGCGCCAGCAGCTTGGGCGTTCGCGGGAGCTCAGATACGCAGTATTTT
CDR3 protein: CASSLGVRGSSDTQYF

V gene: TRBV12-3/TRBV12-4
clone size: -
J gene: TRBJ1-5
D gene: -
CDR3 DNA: TGTGCCAGCAGTGCCCGTGGGGGGACCCGGCAGCCCCAGCATTTT
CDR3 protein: CASSARGGTRQPQHF

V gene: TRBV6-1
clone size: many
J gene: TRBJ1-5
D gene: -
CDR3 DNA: TGTGCCAGCAGTCTGAATCAACTGCAGCCCCAGCATTTT
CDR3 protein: CASSLNQLQPQHF

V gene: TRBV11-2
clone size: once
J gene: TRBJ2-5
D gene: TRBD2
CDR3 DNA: TGTGCCAGCAGCTCCGGACTAGCGGAAGAGACCCAGTACTTC
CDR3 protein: CASSSGLAEETQYF

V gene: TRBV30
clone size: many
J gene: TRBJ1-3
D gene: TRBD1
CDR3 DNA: TGTGCCTGGAGACCACAGGGGACGTACGCCACCATATATTTT
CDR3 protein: CAWRPQGTYATIYF

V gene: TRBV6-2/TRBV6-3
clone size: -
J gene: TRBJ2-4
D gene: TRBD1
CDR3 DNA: TGTGCCAGCAGTTACTCACAGGGGGCACCCAAAAACATTCAGTACTTC
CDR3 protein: CASSYSQGAPKNIQYF

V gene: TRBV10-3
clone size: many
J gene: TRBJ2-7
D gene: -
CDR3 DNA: TGTGCCATCAGTGATCGGCAAAGGCCCCACGAGCAGTACTTC
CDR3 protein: CAISDRQRPHEQYF

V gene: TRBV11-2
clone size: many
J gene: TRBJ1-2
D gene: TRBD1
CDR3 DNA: TGTGCCAGCAGCTCAGACAGGGTTTCGGCCCCGTATGGCTACACCTTC
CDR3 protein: CASSSDRVSAPYGYTF

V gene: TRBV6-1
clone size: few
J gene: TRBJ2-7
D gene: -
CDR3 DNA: TGTGCCTCCGGGAGAGAATCCTACGAGCAGTACTTC
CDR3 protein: CASGRESYEQYF

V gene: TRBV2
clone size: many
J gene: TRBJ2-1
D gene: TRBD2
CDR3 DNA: TGTGCCAGCAGACTTGCTAGCGGGAGCGTTGAGCAGTTCTTC
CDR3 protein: CASRLASGSVEQFF

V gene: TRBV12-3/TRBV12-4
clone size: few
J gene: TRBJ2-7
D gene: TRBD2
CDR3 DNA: TGTGCCAGCAGCCCTTCGGGGGGAAGGTACGAGCAGTACTTC
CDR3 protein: CASSPSGGRYEQYF

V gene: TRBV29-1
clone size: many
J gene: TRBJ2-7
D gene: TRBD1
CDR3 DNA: TGCAGCGCCAGGACAGGCCACTCCTACGAGCAGTACTTC
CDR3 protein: CSARTGHSYEQYF

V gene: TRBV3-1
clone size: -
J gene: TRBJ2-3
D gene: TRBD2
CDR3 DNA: TGTGCCAGCAGCCAAGTTCCGGGACTAGCGGGAGGGCCGGAGAGCACAGATACGCAGTATTTT
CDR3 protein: CASSQVPGLAGGPESTDTQYF

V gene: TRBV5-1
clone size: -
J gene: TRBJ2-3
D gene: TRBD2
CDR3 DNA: TGCGCCAGCAGCTATGGACTAGGCACAGATACGCAGTATTTT
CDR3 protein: CASSYGLGTDTQYF

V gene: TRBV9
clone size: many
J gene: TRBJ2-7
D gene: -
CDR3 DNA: TGTGCCAGCAGCGTAAGAGCGTTAGCCCCTGTCGACGAGCAGTACTTC
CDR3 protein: CASSVRALAPVDEQYF

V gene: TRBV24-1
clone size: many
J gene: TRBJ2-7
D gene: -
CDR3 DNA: TGTGCCACCAGTGATTCAGGTAGGGGCGTCGAGCAGTACTTC
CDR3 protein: CATSDSGRGVEQYF

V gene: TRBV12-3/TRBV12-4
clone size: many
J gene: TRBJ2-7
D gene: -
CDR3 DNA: TGTGCCAGCAGTCCAGGGACCCCCGGCTCCTACGAGCAGTACTTC
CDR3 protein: CASSPGTPGSYEQYF

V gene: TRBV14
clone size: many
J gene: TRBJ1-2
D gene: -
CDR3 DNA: TGTGCCAGCAGCCCAGCAGAATGGGGTCATGGCTACACCTTC
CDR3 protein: CASSPAEWGHGYTF

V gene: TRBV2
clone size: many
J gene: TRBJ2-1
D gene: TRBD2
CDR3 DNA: TGTGCCAGCAGTGATTCTTCTAGCGGGAGCTCCTACAATGAGCAGTTCTTC
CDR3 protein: CASSDSSSGSSYNEQFF

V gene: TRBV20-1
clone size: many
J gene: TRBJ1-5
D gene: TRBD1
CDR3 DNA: TGCAGTGCTAGCCCAATCTTACAGGGGTTTTGGAATCAGCCCCAGCATTTT
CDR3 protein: CSASPILQGFWNQPQHF

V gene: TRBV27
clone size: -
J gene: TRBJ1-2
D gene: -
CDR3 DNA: TGTGCCAGCAGTTTTAGTTTGGGGCCATATGGCTACACCTTC
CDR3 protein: CASSFSLGPYGYTF

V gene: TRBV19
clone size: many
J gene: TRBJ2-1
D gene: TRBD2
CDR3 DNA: TGTGCCAGTAGTAGAGGACGGTGGACTAGCGGATTCTCCTACAATGAGCAGTTCTTC
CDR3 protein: CASSRGRWTSGFSYNEQFF

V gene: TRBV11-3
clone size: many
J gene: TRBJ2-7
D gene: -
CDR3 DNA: TGTGCCAGCAGCTTGGAGGACAGCTACGAGCAGTACTTC
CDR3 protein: CASSLEDSYEQYF

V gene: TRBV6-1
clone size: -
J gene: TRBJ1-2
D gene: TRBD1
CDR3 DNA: TGTGCCAGCAGGACACAGACAGGGACCGGCTACACCTTC
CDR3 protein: CASRTQTGTGYTF

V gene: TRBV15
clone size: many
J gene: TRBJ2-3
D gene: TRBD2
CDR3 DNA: TGTGCCACCAGCGGTAGCGGGAGGGCCGCAGATACGCAGTATTTT
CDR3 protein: CATSGSGRAADTQYF

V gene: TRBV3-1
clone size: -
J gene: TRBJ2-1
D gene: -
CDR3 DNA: TGTGCCAGCAGCCAAACCCCCCCCCCAGAGCAGTTCTTC
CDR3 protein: CASSQTPPPEQFF

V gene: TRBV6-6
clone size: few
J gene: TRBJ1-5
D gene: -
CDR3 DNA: TGTGCCAGCAGTTACTCGAAGGTTGCGAGCAATCAGCCCCAGCATTTT
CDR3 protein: CASSYSKVASNQPQHF

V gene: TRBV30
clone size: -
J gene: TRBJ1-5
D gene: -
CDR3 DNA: TGTGCCTGGAGTACACCGTTCTGGGGAGTTGGTAATCAGCCCCAGCATTTT
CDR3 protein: CAWSTPFWGVGNQPQHF

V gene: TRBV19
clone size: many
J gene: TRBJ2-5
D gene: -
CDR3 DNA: TGTGCCAGTAGTATGCTACAGGACAAAAGAAAAGAGACCCAGTACTTC
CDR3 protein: CASSMLQDKRKETQYF

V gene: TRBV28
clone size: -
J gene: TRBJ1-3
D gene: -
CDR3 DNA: TGTGCCAGCAGTCCGCCCCCAAACTCTGGAAACACCATATATTTT
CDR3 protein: CASSPPPNSGNTIYF

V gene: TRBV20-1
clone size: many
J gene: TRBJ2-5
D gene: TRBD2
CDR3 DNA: TGCAGTGCTCTTGCCTCCGGGGACTACGGCCCGGATTGGGAGACCCAGTACTTC
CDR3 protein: CSALASGDYGPDWETQYF

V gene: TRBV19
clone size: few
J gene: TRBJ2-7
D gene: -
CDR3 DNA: TGTGCCAGTAAAGGGACCCCCACCGACGAGCAGTACTTC
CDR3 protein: CASKGTPTDEQYF

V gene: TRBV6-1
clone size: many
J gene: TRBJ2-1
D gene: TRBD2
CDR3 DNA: TGTGCCAGCAGTCCGCCGGCTAGCGGGAGGCACAATGAGCAGTTCTTC
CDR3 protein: CASSPPASGRHNEQFF

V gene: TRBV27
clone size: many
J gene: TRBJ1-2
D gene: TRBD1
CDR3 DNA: TGTGCCAGCAGACCTCAGGGGGGGGCAGGCTATGGCTACACCTTC
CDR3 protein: CASRPQGGAGYGYTF

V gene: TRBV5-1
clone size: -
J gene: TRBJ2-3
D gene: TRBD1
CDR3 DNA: TGCGCCAGCAGCCCGCGGTGGACAGGGGGCACAGATACGCAGTATTTT
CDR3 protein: CASSPRWTGGTDTQYF

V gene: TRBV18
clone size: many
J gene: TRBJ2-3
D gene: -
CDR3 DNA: TGTGCCAGCTCACCGCCGGGACATCCTAGCACAGATACGCAGTATTTT
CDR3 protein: CASSPPGHPSTDTQYF

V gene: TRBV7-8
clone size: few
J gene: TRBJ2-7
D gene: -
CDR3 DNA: TGTGCCAGCAGCTCCCCTCGGTCCCTCGAGCAGTACTTC
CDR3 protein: CASSSPRSLEQYF

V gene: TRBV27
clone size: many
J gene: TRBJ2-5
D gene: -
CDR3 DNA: TGTGCCAGCAGCCCGGACAGATCCCAAGAGACCCAGTACTTC
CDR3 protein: CASSPDRSQETQYF

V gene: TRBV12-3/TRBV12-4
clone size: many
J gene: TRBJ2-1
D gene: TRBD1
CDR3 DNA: TGTGCCAGCAGTTTGCGACAGGGGGATGAGCAGTTCTTC
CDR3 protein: CASSLRQGDEQFF

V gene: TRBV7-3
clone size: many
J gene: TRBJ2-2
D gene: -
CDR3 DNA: TGTGCCAGCGGTAAACACCCGAACACCGGGGAGCTGTTTTTT
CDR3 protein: CASGKHPNTGELFF

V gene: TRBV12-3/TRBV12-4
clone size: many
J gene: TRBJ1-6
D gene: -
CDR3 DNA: TGTGCCAGCACCTCTTCCGGCGATTCACCCCTCCACTTT
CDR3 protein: CASTSSGDSPLHF

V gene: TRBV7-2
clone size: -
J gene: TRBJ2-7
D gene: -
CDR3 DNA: TGTGCCAGCAGCTTAGCCCCCTGGGGGGCGGGATTTTTCGAGCAGTACTTC
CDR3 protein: CASSLAPWGAGFFEQYF

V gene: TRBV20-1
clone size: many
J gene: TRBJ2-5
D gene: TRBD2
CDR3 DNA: TGCAGTGCTACCCGACTAGCGGGAGAAGAGACCCAGTACTTC
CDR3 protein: CSATRLAGEETQYF

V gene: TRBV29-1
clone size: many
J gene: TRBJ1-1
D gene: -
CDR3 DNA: TGCAGCGTTGAGCAGGGGTTCACTGAAGCTTTCTTT
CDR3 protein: CSVEQGFTEAFF

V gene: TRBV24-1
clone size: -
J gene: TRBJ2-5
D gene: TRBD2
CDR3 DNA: TGTGCCACCAGTGACCATGGACTAGCGGGTCTAGAGACCCAGTACTTC
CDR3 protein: CATSDHGLAGLETQYF

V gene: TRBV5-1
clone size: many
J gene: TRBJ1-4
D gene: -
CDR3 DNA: TGCGCCAGCAGCTTGGGCTGGGCTAATGAAAAACTGTTTTTT
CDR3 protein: CASSLGWANEKLFF

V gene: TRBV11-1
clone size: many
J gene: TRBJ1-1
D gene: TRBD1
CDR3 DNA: TGTGCCAGCAGCATCACAGGGGCCTCGGGGAACACTGAAGCTTTCTTT
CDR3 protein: CASSITGASGNTEAFF